This TCR beta chain was retrieved from a study of immune characteristics of hereditary and idiopathic chronic pancreatitis. Context from the whole study: The study examined local immune cells and TCRbeta repertoires in the pancreas in hereditary and idiopathic chronic pancreatitis, using control pancreases from organ donors for comparison. TCRbeta sequencing covered a few control pancreases, seven or eight hereditary chronic pancreatitis pancreases and about six idiopathic chronic pancreatitis pancreases. Minimal in vitro experimental manipulation of pancreas-infiltrating T cells was the reason the gDNA-based approach was selected.

On the study overall, not on this receptor specifically: The study did not include chronic pancreatitis caused by alcohol use. Differences in Vbeta-Jbeta gene family usage, including TRBV10, TRBV19, TRBV23 and TRBV5, were found between hereditary and idiopathic chronic pancreatitis. Because patient tissue could only be obtained at the time of TPIAT, differences in disease duration may have influenced the immune findings. Among approximately 13 chronic pancreatitis patients, the number of productive TCR rearrangements showed a positive correlation with disease severity scores. Compared with controls, TCRbeta repertoire diversity was significantly higher and clonality was lower in both chronic pancreatitis groups.

As for this clone: Its target antigen remains unknown. No much larger clone exists at a distance of one base, and base qualities are not known.

Library preparation employed the immunoSEQ multiplex PCR assay. From pancreatic genomic DNA, the TCRbeta CDR3 region and adjacent sequences were amplified and sequenced. Processing in the source paper ran as follows. Productive clonality and productive rearrangement counts were measured along with repertoire diversity, which was expressed as a mean normalized Shannon-Wiener index. Control and chronic pancreatitis repertoire metrics were compared with the nonparametric Mann-Whitney U test. A clonotype counted as shared when its CDR3beta sequence had identical amino acid composition and length across subjects. TCRdb re-hosts the immuneACCESS table, in-frame sequences only. Its copies lack some clones; in the studies checked, an unresolved V gene accounts for under half of them, and the cause for the rest is not known. That table supplies the V and J calls and clone size; D and trimming were determined from the DNA. The sample has fewer than 10,000 clones on record, 70% to 80% of them singletons. The top ten hold 12% to 15% of the sample.

Pancreas tissue with chronic pancreatitis was obtained from patients having total pancreatectomy with islet autotransplantation (TPIAT). None of the chronic pancreatitis patients included in the study had a known history of diabetes. For TCRbeta sequencing, genomic DNA was extracted directly from bulk pancreas tissue, without T cell sorting. No particular cause of disease was identified in patients with idiopathic chronic pancreatitis. Pancreas tissues from patients and organ donors were collected consecutively at two US centers. From the cysteine up to the phenylalanine, the CDR3 has a length of 14 residues. Just the 42-base CDR3 DNA is kept, in frame starting at base 1. V is pared back by 0 bases and J by 2 bases, with 8 bases lying between the germline termini. For CDR1 and CDR2, the germline V gene lists SGHRS and YFSETQ.

The sequencing sample was made of pancreas tissue with idiopathic chronic pancreatitis. The cell subset or site tag for this specimen amounts to: chronic pancreatitis without an identified cause. This TCR was recovered from a human donor with chronic pancreatitis. The V gene is TRBV5-1 and the J gene is TRBJ2-5; the best D guess is TRBD2, with 5 bases matching. In nucleotide form, the sequence is TGCGCCAGCAGCTTGGGGCCGGGGCAAGAGACCCAGTACTTC. It codes for CASSLGPGQETQYF.